Each of the 13 T cell receptor beta chains below was sequenced from the same sample in a study of blood T cells in healthy people across ages (dated by TCRdb to between 2014 and 2017). Libraries were prepared through 5' RACE. Instrument used: Illumina HiSeq 2500. A second PCR of roughly 7 to 12 cycles was run with a J-beta primer mix and a sample-barcoded 5' primer. Clones were called with MiXCR by TCRdb after fastp trimmed the public reads at Q25, and only in-frame beta chains were retained. Each entry merges the rows of one CDR3 protein and shows their most common DNA and genes. This sample lists about 1,600,000 distinct CDR3 sequences; 35% to 45% were detected once. Of the sample, roughly 7.9% is held by the ten largest clones. Sequencing was done on a sample of blood. The receptor set was obtained from a young woman in good health.

J is TRBJ2-3 and V is TRBV7-2; TRBD1 agrees at 7 bases. The V and J ends lost 5 bases and 2 bases, in that order; junction bases with no gene match: 7. The CDR3 runs to 15 residues. CDR1 is SGHTA, CDR2 FQGNSA, per germline. Here the CDR3 DNA reads TGTGCCAGCAGCCGAGACAGGGTGAACACAGATACGCAGTATTTT. Translating it yields CASSRDRVNTDTQYF.

This clonotype was seen only once. The gene calls are TRBV29-1 and TRBJ1-5; 8 positions match TRBD1. CDR1 is SQVTM and CDR2 is ANQGSEA in the germline V gene. CDR3 length: 14 amino acids. V trimming: 4 bases; J trimming: 7 bases; junction bases outside the gene matches: 9. The CDR3 DNA follows: TGCAGCGTTGGCCCCCAGGGGGCTGAGCAGCCCCAGCATTTT. Translating gives CSVGPQGAEQPQHF.

The table lists this clonotype with a few counts. CDR3 DNA sequence: TGCGCCAGCAGCCAAACGACTGGCGGGGGAGATACGCAGTATTTT. The encoded protein is CASSQTTGGGDTQYF. The rearrangement links TRBV5-1 to TRBJ2-3, with TRBD2 identical over 7 bases. The germline gives CDR1 SGHRS, CDR2 YFSETQ. CDR3 length equals 15 residues. V was clipped by 4 bases and J by 5 bases; unmatched bases: 10.

This clonotype was counted between two and nine times. This chain joins TRBV7-9 and TRBJ1-2; D uncertain. With 3 bases removed from V and 4 bases from J, the gap between germline ends came to 12 bases. The CDR3 runs to 14 residues. Germline V gene sequence: CDR1 SEHNR, CDR2 FQNEAQ (reference sequence). Here the CDR3 DNA reads TGTGCCAGCAGCTTGGCAGGAGCTGCCTATGGCTACACCTTC. Protein sequence: CASSLAGAAYGYTF. Supplemented by reference TRBV7-9 and TRBJ1-2, the full variable domain reads DTGVSQNPRHKITKRGQNVTFRCDPISEHNRLYWYRQTLGQGPEFLTYFQNEAQLEKSRLLSDRFSAERPKGSFSTLEIQRTEQGDSAMYLCASSLAGAAYGYTFGSGTRLTVV.

The rearrangement links TRBV7-9 to TRBJ2-1, with D perhaps matching TRBD2 (7 bases). Germline lookup yields CDR1 SEHNR and CDR2 FQNEAQ (reference sequence). Trimming removed 6 bases from V and 6 bases from J, with 24 bases in between. The CDR3 extends over 17 amino acids. CDR3 DNA sequence: TGTGCCAGCAGGAGGGACGGAGGGGGGGAACAGGTCAATGAGCAGTTCTTC. Its translation: CASRRDGGGEQVNEQFF.

The chain combines TRBV24-1 with TRBJ1-2, with D perhaps matching TRBD1 (5 bases). This CDR3 region has 14 residues. Germline assignment: CDR1 KGHDR and CDR2 SFDVKD. V lost 8 bases and J lost 5, with 17 bases in between. The DNA of the CDR3 is TGTGCCACCAACGACCCGGGACGGGGGTATGGCTACACCTTC. Protein: CATNDPGRGYGYTF.

The chain employs TRBV4-1 and TRBJ1-6; D is perhaps TRBD1 (5 bases). V gave up 5 bases and J gave up 9 bases, with 17 bases separating them. This CDR3 is built from 15 residues. Per germline, CDR1 MGHRA and CDR2 YSYEKL. The CDR3 coding sequence is TGCGCCAGCAGCTCCCGGGGCAGGGATAGTTCACCCCTCCACTTT. This encodes CASSSRGRDSSPLHF.

In its sample, this clonotype was seen a few times. The gene calls are TRBV5-1 and TRBJ2-7; no definite D call. The CDR3 has 17 residues. The germline CDR1 and CDR2 sequences are SGHRS and YFSETQ. The ends were cut back, 0 bases at V and 0 bases at J, with 16 bases in the middle. CDR3 region: CASSLGGLGPSSYEQYF. CDR3 in DNA: TGCGCCAGCAGCTTGGGGGGATTGGGCCCCAGCTCCTACGAGCAGTACTTC.

The chain joins TRBV7-3 to TRBJ2-3; a weak D match, TRBD1 (6 bases). The V gene lost 5 bases and the J gene lost 0 bases, with 15 bases spanning the gap. CDR1 is SGHTA, CDR2 FQGTGA, per germline. This CDR3 contains 16 residues. This CDR3 reads CASSVQGSPSTDTQYF. In nucleotides, the CDR3 is TGTGCCAGCAGCGTGCAGGGGTCCCCTAGCACAGATACGCAGTATTTT.

The chain has TRBV6-1 and TRBJ2-5; no clear D. CDR3 length: 17 amino acids. CDR1 is MNHNS, CDR2 SASEGT, per germline. Trimming shortened V by 7 bases and J by 4 bases, and 25 bases separated the two germline ends. The CDR3 here is CASNPSGRMGPRETQYF. CDR3 nucleotides: TGTGCCAGCAATCCCTCCGGACGGATGGGCCCTCGAGAGACCCAGTACTTC.

The gene calls are TRBV20-1 and TRBJ2-3, with 9 bases matching TRBD2. Trimming took 3 bases from V and 2 from J; bases not matched to a gene: 3. The CDR3 has 14 residues. CDR1 and CDR2 (germline): DFQATT, SNEGSKA (reference sequence). The chain's CDR3 is CSASSSGDTDTQYF. CDR3 coding DNA: TGCAGTGCTAGTTCTAGCGGGGACACAGATACGCAGTATTTT.

A remark on this clonotype: One end of the junction does not line up with germline, which may come from a read error. This chain links TRBV5-1 with TRBJ2-3, with TRBD2 matching over 7 bases. CDR1 is SGHRS and CDR2 is YFSETQ in the germline V gene. The CDR3 is 13 amino acids. CDR3 coding DNA: TGCGTCAGCAGCCCCACTAGCGCAGATACGCAGTATTTT. Its translation: CVSSPTSADTQYF.

The J gene is TRBJ2-1, the V gene TRBV12-5, with 11 bases aligning to TRBD2. TRBJ2-7 matches the DNA end more closely, so the J call is doubtful. The CDR3 totals 17 residues. The germline V gene has CDR1 LGHNT and CDR2 FRNRAP. CDR3 protein: CASGLVTSGSPNNEQYF. CDR3 bases: TGTGCTAGTGGTTTGGTTACTAGCGGGAGTCCCAACAATGAGCAGTACTTC.